This paragraph reports one T cell receptor (beta chain). The CDR3 spans 16 residues. Germline CDR1 is MGHRA and CDR2 is YSYEKL. V shed 3 bases, J shed 2 bases, and the junction held 5 bases outside the gene matches. TCRdb's copy holds only in-frame clones and misses some; the assay was immunoSEQ multiplex PCR. This table holds under 1,900,000 clones, around 98.5% found once. The data belong to a study of shared clonotypes between healthy human individuals. The sequenced material came from naive CD4+ T cells sorted from blood. Documented subset: CD45RA+ positively selected. The TCR originated in a man between 25 and 39 years old in good health. The rearrangement uses TRBV4-1 and TRBJ2-2; 8 bases line up with TRBD1. The CDR3 loop reads CASSHGQGKNTGELFF. The CDR3 DNA is TGCGCCAGCAGCCATGGACAGGGTAAAAACACCGGGGAGCTGTTTTTT.